Listed below are T cell receptor beta chains from one sample, sequenced in a study of memory CD4+ T cells and cytomegalovirus serostatus. Here immunoSEQ multiplex PCR was the method, and the copy in TCRdb shows in-frame clones only, minus some. The sample consists of more than 55,000 clones, around 86% of them appearing once. Sequenced input: memory CD4+ T cells from blood. Receptors originate from an adult in good health and CMV-seronegative. The CDR3 runs from the conserved cysteine through the conserved F or W. D genes are given only for firm matches. Only part of the rows carry a size: once, few, many, or a class if the clone is expanded.

.	TRBV25-1	17	.	TRBJ2-1	TGTGCCAGCAGTGCTGAGGGGGGGGGAGGCTCCTACAATGAGCAGTTCTTC	CASSAEGGGGSYNEQFF
.	TRBV5-6	15	.	TRBJ2-7	TGTGCCAGCAGCTGGGTAGTTCGGGGGACCTACGAGCAGTACTTC	CASSWVVRGTYEQYF
.	TRBV30	13	.	TRBJ1-5	TGTGCCTGGAGTGGGGATAGTTGGTCGCCCCAGCATTTT	CAWSGDSWSPQHF
.	TRBV5-1	14	.	TRBJ1-1	TGCGCCAGCCACGCCGACAGGCGGAACACTGAAGCTTTCTTT	CASHADRRNTEAFF
.	TRBV18	15	.	TRBJ1-3	TGTGCCAGCTCACCAAACAGGGCGGCCGGAAACACCATATATTTT	CASSPNRAAGNTIYF
.	TRBV5-4	15	TRBD1	TRBJ1-4	TGTGCCAGCAGCTTCGGAACAGGGGTTCCTGAAAAACTGTTTTTT	CASSFGTGVPEKLFF
.	TRBV4-1	17	.	TRBJ2-7	TGCGCCAGCAGCCAACCCCTCGAGGGTCCAAGGAACTACGAGCAGTACTTC	CASSQPLEGPRNYEQYF
.	TRBV19	16	TRBD1	TRBJ2-1	TGTGCCAGTAGAGCATTGGGGACAGGGGGATACAATGAGCAGTTCTTC	CASRALGTGGYNEQFF
.	TRBV6-5	15	TRBD1	TRBJ2-7	TGTGCCAGTTGGTCGCCGGGACAGGGATCCTACGAGCAGTACTTC	CASWSPGQGSYEQYF
.	TRBV11-3	15	TRBD1	TRBJ2-7	TGTGCCAGCAGCCCTTCCGGGACAGGGAACGACGAGCAGTACTTC	CASSPSGTGNDEQYF
.	TRBV28	16	TRBD2	TRBJ2-7	TGTGCCAGCAGTTTTTTCGACCTAGCGGGAGGCTACGAGCAGTACTTC	CASSFFDLAGGYEQYF
medium-sized	TRBV6-6	15	TRBD1	TRBJ1-1	TGTGCCAGCAGTTACTCTGGACAGGGAGGCACTGAAGCTTTCTTT	CASSYSGQGGTEAFF
.	TRBV4-2	17	.	TRBJ2-7	TGTGCCAGCAGCCAAGAGCCGATGGGGACGGTTTCCTACGAGCAGTACTTC	CASSQEPMGTVSYEQYF
.	TRBV5-1	17	TRBD2	TRBJ2-3	TGCGCCAGCAGCTTAGGGCTCTTAGCGGGAAGCACAGATACGCAGTATTTT	CASSLGLLAGSTDTQYF
.	TRBV20-1	11	.	TRBJ2-1	TGCAGTGCTAGACCGGCACTTGAGCAGTTCTTC	CSARPALEQFF
.	TRBV30	14	.	TRBJ1-6	TGTGCCTGGAGTGGGCCAGCAAATAATTCACCCCTCCACTTT	CAWSGPANNSPLHF
.	TRBV27	13	TRBD2	TRBJ2-7	TGTGCCAGCAGGAGGCGGGAGTATGACGAGCAGTACTTC	CASRRREYDEQYF
.	TRBV14	15	TRBD2	TRBJ2-7	TGTGCCAGCAGCCAAGGTCTAGCGGGGGGCAGCGAGCAGTACTTC	CASSQGLAGGSEQYF
.	TRBV5-3	10	.	TRBJ2-7	TGTGCCAGAAGCTTGAGGGAGCAGTACTTC	CARSLREQYF
.	TRBV28	16	.	TRBJ2-7	TGTGCCAGCAGTTTCTCGTTAGCGATTCTTACTTACGAGCAGTACTTC	CASSFSLAILTYEQYF
.	TRBV2	14	TRBD1	TRBJ1-5	TGTGCCAGCGGGACAGGGGGCAGCTATCAGCCCCAGCATTTT	CASGTGGSYQPQHF
.	TRBV5-1	15	.	TRBJ1-5	TGCGCCAGCAGCTTGGCGGGGGATAGCAATCAGCCCCAGCATTTT	CASSLAGDSNQPQHF
few	TRBV6-5	15	.	TRBJ1-2	TGTGCCAGCAGTTACTCGAAAGGAACTAACTATGGCTACACCTTC	CASSYSKGTNYGYTF
.	TRBV4-1	16	.	TRBJ2-3	TGCGCCAGCAGCCAAGATTGGCCCCCGAGCACAGATACGCAGTATTTT	CASSQDWPPSTDTQYF
.	TRBV28	15	TRBD1	TRBJ1-1	TGTGCCAGCAGTTCCCAGGGGGCTTTGGGCACTGAAGCTTTCTTT	CASSSQGALGTEAFF
.	TRBV6-1	13	.	TRBJ2-5	TGTGCCAGCAGTGGGAGGCTAGCAGGGACCCAGTACTTC	CASSGRLAGTQYF
.	TRBV18	16	TRBD2	TRBJ2-2	TGTGCCAGCTCACCCGGCCTAGCGGGAGTCGGCGGGGAGCTGTTTTTT	CASSPGLAGVGGELFF
.	TRBV5-1	17	.	TRBJ1-6	TGCGCCAGCAGCCAGGAAGGCCCCCGGTATGGGATTTCACCCCTCCACTTT	CASSQEGPRYGISPLHF
.	TRBV7-9	16	TRBD2	TRBJ2-3	TGTGCCAGCAGCTCACAAGCGGGGGGGGGCACAGATACGCAGTATTTT	CASSSQAGGGTDTQYF
.	TRBV5-1	16	TRBD1	TRBJ1-2	TGCGCCAGCAGCCCCCACCGAGGACAGGGTGAAGGGGGCTACACCTTC	CASSPHRGQGEGGYTF
.	TRBV21-1	17	.	TRBJ2-7	TGTGCCAGCAGCAAAGCGGAATTGAGGTCTAGTGAGCGCGAGCAGTACTTC	CASSKAELRSSEREQYF
.	TRBV28	14	TRBD1	TRBJ1-4	TGTGCCAGCAGCGGTACCGGGACAGGCGAAAAACTGTTTTTT	CASSGTGTGEKLFF
.	TRBV2	15	TRBD1	TRBJ2-1	TGTGCCAGCAGTGAGCGACAGGGGGCCCTCAATGAGCAGTTCTTC	CASSERQGALNEQFF
once	TRBV5-1	16	.	TRBJ2-7	TGCGCCAGCAGCTTGGGGGTCGGGACCGTCTCCTACGAGCAGTACTTC	CASSLGVGTVSYEQYF
few	TRBV28	16	TRBD1	TRBJ2-5	TGTGCCAGCGGGGACACAGGGGGCGCGACGCGCGAGACCCAGTACTTC	CASGDTGGATRETQYF
.	TRBV11-2	16	TRBD1	TRBJ2-3	TGTGCCAGCAGCCCCCAGAGACAGGGTAGGACAGATACGCAGTATTTT	CASSPQRQGRTDTQYF
.	TRBV7-9	14	.	TRBJ1-4	TGTGCCAGCAGCGGCTATTCAACTAATGAAAAACTGTTTTTT	CASSGYSTNEKLFF
.	TRBV28	15	TRBD2	TRBJ2-2	TGTGCCGGTAGCGGGAGGGCGATTAACACCGGGGAGCTGTTTTTT	CAGSGRAINTGELFF
.	TRBV15	14	.	TRBJ1-1	TGTGCCACCAGCAGTGGCCCTATGAACACTGAAGCTTTCTTT	CATSSGPMNTEAFF
.	TRBV7-6	16	.	TRBJ1-6	TGTGCCAGCAGCTTATCTATGGGGGTAAAGGGTTCACCCCTCCACTTT	CASSLSMGVKGSPLHF
.	TRBV6-6	15	.	TRBJ1-5	TGTGCCAGCAGTTACTCGGCAGGGCGTAGACAGCCCCAGCATTTT	CASSYSAGRRQPQHF
.	TRBV14	11	.	TRBJ1-1	TGTGCCAGCAGCCCCCCGGGGGGAGCTTTCTTT	CASSPPGGAFF
.	TRBV5-1	16	TRBD2	TRBJ2-5	TGCGCCAGCAGACTAACTCTAGCGGGGGGGCAAGAGACCCAGTACTTC	CASRLTLAGGQETQYF
.	TRBV5-1	14	.	TRBJ1-2	TGCGCCAGCAGCCCCGGGGACACTAACTATGGCTACACCTTC	CASSPGDTNYGYTF
.	TRBV19	14	.	TRBJ2-3	TGTGCCAGTAGGTTGCAGGGGAGCACAGATACGCAGTATTTT	CASRLQGSTDTQYF
.	TRBV25-1	14	.	TRBJ1-2	TGTGCCAGCAGTGGAAACACAGGGTTCTATGGCTACACCTTC	CASSGNTGFYGYTF
.	TRBV19	16	TRBD1	TRBJ2-1	TGTGCCAGTAGTCCGCGGGACAGGGGAACATACAATGAGCAGTTCTTC	CASSPRDRGTYNEQFF
.	TRBV7-9	18	TRBD1	TRBJ1-1	TGTGCCAGCAGCCCTTTAGGGGGCGCGGGGGGGTTGGACACTGAAGCTTTCTTT	CASSPLGGAGGLDTEAFF